Shown below are 20 T cell receptor beta chains from a single sample sequenced in a study of T cell repertoires in cytomegalovirus infection. TCRdb ran MiXCR on the reads and lists one entry per CDR3 protein. In the table there are approximately 260,000 distinct CDR3 sequences, 15% to 20% of which are singletons. The sample consisted of CD8+ T cells from PBMCs. The receptors stem from a human donor in good health (CMV status not recorded). Some clones in this sample may be carry-over from other donors' samples.

The rearrangement uses TRBV5-6 and TRBJ2-7; 7 bases line up with TRBD1. Germline-derived CDR1 and CDR2 are SGHDT and YYEEEE. Trimming took 5 bases from V and 5 from J; bases not matched to a gene: 13. CDR3 size: 15 residues. The DNA of the CDR3 is TGTGCCAGCAGAGATTTAGGGGGCGCCAACCACGAGCAGTACTTC. Translating gives CASRDLGGANHEQYF.

V usage is TRBV7-6 and J usage is TRBJ2-6; D may match TRBD1 or TRBD2 (5 bases each). The CDR3 runs to 18 residues. Trimming shortened V by 5 bases and J by 4 bases, and 21 bases separated the two germline ends. Germline V CDR1 and CDR2: SGHVS, FNYEAQ. The CDR3 protein is CASSPEGPGALGANVLTF. DNA of the CDR3: TGTGCCAGCAGCCCCGAGGGACCAGGAGCTCTAGGGGCCAACGTCCTGACTTTC.

This clonotype showed up just a few times. A junction end diverges from the germline sequence, so it may reflect a read error. The V and J genes are TRBV7-7 and TRBJ2-5; 11 bases map to TRBD2. Germline CDR1 and CDR2: SSHAT and FNYEAQ (reference sequence). The CDR3 is 18 amino acids. CDR3 loop: CASRDLAGGPNGQETQYF. CDR3 DNA: TGTGCTAGCAGAGATTTAGCGGGGGGGCCGAACGGACAAGAGACCCAGTACTTC.

This clonotype has at least ten counts. This chain uses TRBV7-8 with TRBJ2-3; D assignment may be TRBD1 or TRBD2 (5 bases each). The CDR3 is 14 residues long. V lost 5 bases and J 0 bases, leaving 9 bases between the germline ends. CDR1 and CDR2 (germline): SGHVS, FQNEAQ. CDR3 DNA sequence: TGTGCCAGCAGCCAATGGGACAGCACAGATACGCAGTATTTT. Translating gives CASSQWDSTDTQYF.

This clonotype was seen many times. The rearrangement links TRBV7-6 to TRBJ1-2; no firm D call. Deletions cut 5 bases from V and 1 base from J, with 8 bases between. This CDR3 spans 13 amino acids. Germline-derived CDR1 and CDR2 are SGHVS and FNYEAQ. CDR3 amino acids: CASSPGNNYGYTF. The CDR3 nucleotides read TGTGCCAGCAGCCCGGGGAATAACTATGGCTACACCTTC. Complete variable domain (other parts from reference TRBV7-6 and TRBJ1-2): GAGVSQSPRYKVTKRGQDVALRCDPISGHVSLYWYRQALGQGPEFLTYFNYEAQQDKSGLPNDRFSAERPEGSISTLTIQRTEQRDSAMYRCASSPGNNYGYTFGSGTRLTVV.

V and J are TRBV27 and TRBJ2-7, with D possibly TRBD1 on 5 matching bases. The CDR3 has 15 residues. Trimming took off 6 bases at V and 0 bases at J, with 15 bases between the two ends. Germline V gene sequence: CDR1 MNHEY, CDR2 SMNVEV (reference sequence). The CDR3 spells CASSPRRQISYEQYF. CDR3 bases: TGTGCCAGCAGCCCCCGTCGACAGATCTCCTACGAGCAGTACTTC.

This clonotype showed up just a few times. V and J are TRBV6-5 and TRBJ1-2; D remains ambiguous. This CDR3 has 13 amino acids. The germline V gene encodes CDR1 MNHEY and CDR2 SVGAGI. The V and J ends lost 8 bases and 4 bases respectively, with 14 bases between them. The CDR3 bases are TGTGCCAGCGGAGTCGGCAGGAGCTATGGCTACACCTTC. This translates into CASGVGRSYGYTF.

This CDR3 is CASSDSRVNEQFF. The CDR3 region has the DNA TGTGCCAGCAGTGACTCGAGGGTAAATGAGCAGTTCTTC. This chain links TRBV6-4 with TRBJ2-1; TRBD2 is a possible D gene (5 bases). Germline CDR1 reads MRHNA; CDR2 reads SNTAGT. The CDR3 is 13 residues long. Trimming cost V 0 bases and J 7 bases, with 7 bases left between them.

This clonotype was observed a few times. This chain connects TRBV5-1 to TRBJ2-7; TRBD1 is a possible D gene (6 bases). CDR1 is SGHRS, CDR2 YFSETQ, per germline. The V and J ends lost 3 bases and 2 bases respectively, with 12 bases between them. CDR3 length equals 14 residues. The DNA for the CDR3 is TGCGCCAGCAGCTCGGACAGCCGGACCTACGAGCAGTACTTC. As protein: CASSSDSRTYEQYF.

Regarding this clonotype: Given a much more abundant clone one base away, this may be a read error. The chain is built from TRBV14 and TRBJ2-3, with a possible D match to TRBD2 (5 bases). The germline CDR1 and CDR2 sequences are SGHDN and FVKESK. The length of the CDR3 is 14 residues. CDR3 nucleotides: TGTGCCAGCAGCCAAGGAGCTAGCACAGATACGCTGTATTTT. It specifies CASSQGASTDTLYF.

J is TRBJ2-7 and V is TRBV7-4, with 8 bases that match TRBD1. The CDR3 is 21 amino acids. Germline V CDR1 and CDR2: SGHVT, SQSDAQ. Trimming took 5 bases from V and 0 from J; bases not matched to a gene: 24. CDR3 nucleotides: TGTGCCAGCAGCCATAAAAGTGCGGGACAGGACTTACACGGGGTCTCCTACGAGCAGTACTTC. Protein product: CASSHKSAGQDLHGVSYEQYF.

This clonotype was detected a few times. The chain combines TRBV9 with TRBJ2-1; no clear D. Deletions cut 2 bases from V and 0 bases from J, with 6 bases between. The CDR3 has 14 amino acids. The V gene's germline CDR1 is SGDLS and CDR2 YYNGEE. DNA for the CDR3: TGTGCCAGCAGCGTTCCGAGCTCCTACAATGAGCAGTTCTTC. Translating gives CASSVPSSYNEQFF.

About this clonotype: The junction differs from germline at one of its ends, possibly a read error. The chain links TRBV12-3 or TRBV12-4 to TRBJ2-5; D remains ambiguous. The CDR3 sequence is 14 residues long. CDR3 DNA: TGTGTCAGCAGCTTTCCAGAAGGCCAAGAGACCCAGTACTTC. It yields the protein CVSSFPEGQETQYF.

This clonotype showed up many times. The chain combines TRBV6-1 with TRBJ1-3; TRBD1 agrees at 9 bases. Germline V lookup: CDR1 MNHNS, CDR2 SASEGT. CDR3 length: 14 residues. Trimming at V came to 7 bases and at J to 4 bases, leaving 5 bases not matched to a gene. In DNA, the CDR3 is TGTGCCAGCACCGGGGGACAGGGAGGAAACACCATATATTTT. It specifies CASTGGQGGNTIYF.

The chain uses TRBV29-1 and TRBJ1-5; D call uncertain. CDR1 is SQVTM and CDR2 is ANQGSEA in the germline V gene. The CDR3 is 14 residues long. Trimming left V 4 bases short and J 4 bases short, with 14 bases between. The CDR3 spells CSVVEGTSNQPQHF. The CDR3 nucleotides are TGCAGCGTTGTGGAGGGCACAAGTAATCAGCCCCAGCATTTT. Drawing the rest from reference TRBV29-1 and TRBJ1-5, the complete variable domain is SAVISQKPSRDICQRGTSLTIQCQVDSQVTMMFWYRQQPGQSLTLIATANQGSEATYESGFVIDKFPISRPNLTFSTLTVSNMSPEDSSIYLCSVVEGTSNQPQHFGDGTRLSIL.

The chain has TRBV4-2 and TRBJ1-1; D perhaps matches TRBD1 (5 bases). This CDR3 is built from 15 residues. The germline CDR1 and CDR2 sequences are LGHNA and YNFKEQ. The V and J ends lost 0 bases and 1 base respectively, with 9 bases between them. CDR3 DNA: TGTGCCAGCAGCCAAGACCGGGACGGGAACACTGAAGCTTTCTTT. Protein: CASSQDRDGNTEAFF.

Only a few counts were recorded for this clonotype. The genes are TRBV24-1 and TRBJ2-1, with D unresolved. The CDR3 is 12 amino acids. CDR1 is KGHDR and CDR2 is SFDVKD in the germline V gene. V lost 0 bases and J lost 7, with 3 bases in between. The CDR3 DNA sequence: TGTGCCACCAGTGATTTGGGAAATGAGCAGTTCTTC. Its protein product is CATSDLGNEQFF.

The table lists this clonotype with a few counts. The J gene is TRBJ1-1, the V gene TRBV6-6; 11 bases align to TRBD1. With 2 bases clipped from V and 1 base from J, the junction kept 6 bases outside the gene matches. The CDR3 totals 17 residues. Germline loops: CDR1 MNHNY, CDR2 SVGAGI (reference sequence). The CDR3 sequence: CASSYGTGGSTNTEAFF. The DNA of the CDR3 is TGTGCCAGCAGTTACGGGACAGGGGGTTCGACGAACACTGAAGCTTTCTTT.

This clonotype has just a few counts. The chain has TRBV13 and TRBJ1-1; D may be TRBD1 (5 bases). Germline V CDR1 and CDR2: PRHDT, FYEKMQ (reference sequence). This CDR3 has 16 residues. V gave up 1 base and J gave up 0 bases, with 12 bases separating them. The CDR3 DNA reads TGTGCCAGCAGCTTAGAGTTCGCAGGGATGAACACTGAAGCTTTCTTT. Translated, it gives CASSLEFAGMNTEAFF.

In its sample, this clonotype was seen many times. J is TRBJ2-2 and V is TRBV7-9; TRBD1 matches 10 bases. V dropped 1 base and J dropped 3; count of bases not matched to a gene: 2. The CDR3 is 16 residues long. The germline V gene has CDR1 SEHNR and CDR2 FQNEAQ (reference sequence). The CDR3 DNA sequence: TGTGCCAGCAGCTTAGTTGGGACAGGGGACACCGGGGAGCTGTTTTTT. Amino acids: CASSLVGTGDTGELFF.